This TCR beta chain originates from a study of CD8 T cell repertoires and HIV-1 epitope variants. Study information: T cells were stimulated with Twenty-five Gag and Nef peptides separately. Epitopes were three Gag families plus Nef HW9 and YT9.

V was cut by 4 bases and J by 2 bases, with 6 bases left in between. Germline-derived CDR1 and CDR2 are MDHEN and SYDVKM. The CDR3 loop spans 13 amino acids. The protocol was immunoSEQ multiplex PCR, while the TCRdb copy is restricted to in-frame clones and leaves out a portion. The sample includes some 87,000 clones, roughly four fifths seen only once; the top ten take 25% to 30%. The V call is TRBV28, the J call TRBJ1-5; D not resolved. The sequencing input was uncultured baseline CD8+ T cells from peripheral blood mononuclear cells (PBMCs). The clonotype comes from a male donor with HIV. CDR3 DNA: TGTGCCAGCAGTTCTGGCGGCAATCAGCCCCAGCATTTT. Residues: CASSSGGNQPQHF.